This section outlines one T cell receptor (beta chain) sequence together with its context. Its antigen is not identified. The data were taken from a study of long-term antiretroviral therapy in people with HIV. Study observations and caveats: Repertoires from HIV showed CDR3 length ranges narrower than those of controls. Clones that had undergone expansion before ART dominated the repertoire at all time points.

Germline V CDR1 and CDR2: GTSNPN, SVGIG (reference sequence). This CDR3 spans 14 amino acids. The germline V and J ends were trimmed by 0 bases and 8 bases, with 11 bases remaining between them. Researchers report immunoSEQ v3.0 was run at survey level. Assay used: immunoSEQ multiplex PCR; TCRdb lists only in-frame clones, some missing. The top ten clones hold more than 15% of a sample with approximately 12,000 clones, around 89% of them seen once. This specimen was unsorted PBMCs, taken 0.2 years before starting antiretroviral therapy. The V and J genes are TRBV30 and TRBJ1-6, with D tentatively TRBD1 (5 bases). This TCR was recovered from a woman between 35 and 50 years old with HIV. CDR3 sequence: CAWSVIGTDSPLHF. The CDR3 DNA reads TGTGCCTGGAGTGTTATAGGGACGGATTCACCCCTCCACTTT.